These T cell receptor beta chains were read from a single sample in a study of cytomegalovirus exposure and HLA in healthy donors. TCRdb's copy holds only in-frame clones and misses some; the assay was immunoSEQ multiplex PCR. Among tens of thousands of clones listed, about 95% were seen once. The sequencing input was PBMCs. The receptors were gathered from a young man in good health and CMV-seronegative. The CDR3 runs from the conserved cysteine through the conserved F or W. Fields, in order: J gene, V gene, D gene, clone size, CDR3 protein, CDR3 DNA. The D gene is left open where the match is weak. Rows give clone size only sometimes, using once, few, many, or a class for an expanded clone.

J: TRBJ2-1; V: TRBV1; D: NA; size: NA; CDR3: CTSRRGGEEGNEQFF; DNA: TGCACCAGCAGGCGGGGGGGCGAGGAGGGCAATGAGCAGTTCTTC
J: TRBJ2-7; V: TRBV4-3; D: NA; size: NA; CDR3: CASSQDLVLDPYEQYF; DNA: TGCGCCAGCAGCCAAGATTTGGTCCTAGATCCATACGAGCAGTACTTC
J: TRBJ1-1; V: TRBV6-6; D: TRBD1; size: NA; CDR3: CASSKTGGTEAFF; DNA: TGTGCCAGCAGTAAGACAGGGGGCACTGAAGCTTTCTTT
J: TRBJ1-1; V: TRBV5-1; D: NA; size: NA; CDR3: CASSLMRNTEAFF; DNA: TGCGCCAGCAGCTTGATGCGAAACACTGAAGCTTTCTTT
J: TRBJ2-6; V: TRBV5-1; D: NA; size: NA; CDR3: CASSLAGLSGANVLTF; DNA: TGCGCCAGCAGCTTGGCAGGGCTCTCTGGGGCCAACGTCCTGACTTTC
J: TRBJ1-1; V: TRBV9; D: NA; size: NA; CDR3: CASSAPDREAFF; DNA: TGTGCCAGCAGCGCCCCAGACAGAGAAGCTTTCTTT
J: TRBJ1-2; V: TRBV5-4; D: NA; size: once; CDR3: CASSLGRDPHYGYTF; DNA: TGTGCCAGCAGCTTGGGGAGGGATCCCCACTATGGCTACACCTTC
J: TRBJ2-3; V: TRBV7-8; D: NA; size: once; CDR3: CASSLISRGSADTQYF; DNA: TGTGCCAGCAGCTTAATCAGCCGCGGGTCGGCAGATACGCAGTATTTT
J: TRBJ2-5; V: TRBV30; D: NA; size: NA; CDR3: CAWSGGETQYF; DNA: TGTGCCTGGAGTGGAGGGGAGACCCAGTACTTC
J: TRBJ1-3; V: TRBV28; D: NA; size: NA; CDR3: CASSTQGTGNTIYF; DNA: TGTGCCAGCAGTACCCAGGGAACTGGAAACACCATATATTTT
J: TRBJ1-6; V: TRBV5-8; D: NA; size: NA; CDR3: CASSLAIGALRSPLHF; DNA: TGTGCCAGCAGCTTGGCTATAGGGGCATTACGTTCACCCCTCCACTTT
J: TRBJ2-7; V: TRBV7-2; D: TRBD1; size: NA; CDR3: CASSSQGTGVYEQYF; DNA: TGTGCCAGCAGCTCGCAGGGGACAGGCGTCTACGAGCAGTACTTC
J: TRBJ1-5; V: TRBV15; D: NA; size: NA; CDR3: CATSRDPLEPQHF; DNA: TGTGCCACCAGCAGAGATCCCCTAGAGCCCCAGCATTTT
J: TRBJ1-3; V: TRBV10-3; D: NA; size: once; CDR3: CAISDRGSGNTIYF; DNA: TGTGCCATCAGTGACAGGGGCTCTGGAAACACCATATATTTT
J: TRBJ2-7; V: TRBV28; D: NA; size: NA; CDR3: CASRDPRAPSGEQYF; DNA: TGTGCCAGCAGGGACCCCAGGGCCCCCTCGGGCGAGCAGTACTTC
J: TRBJ2-3; V: TRBV6-6; D: TRBD1; size: NA; CDR3: CASSSQGGTTDTQYF; DNA: TGTGCCAGCAGTTCACAGGGGGGAACCACAGATACGCAGTATTTT
J: TRBJ1-2; V: TRBV5-1; D: TRBD1; size: NA; CDR3: CASSLAVGTGGAYGYTF; DNA: TGCGCCAGCAGCTTGGCCGTTGGGACAGGGGGCGCGTATGGCTACACCTTC
J: TRBJ1-2; V: TRBV4-3; D: TRBD1; size: NA; CDR3: CASSQDRPGYGYTF; DNA: TGCGCCAGCAGCCAGGACAGGCCCGGGTATGGCTACACCTTC
J: TRBJ1-2; V: TRBV9; D: NA; size: once; CDR3: CASSVDGGGYTF; DNA: TGTGCCAGCAGCGTAGATGGGGGGGGCTACACCTTC